The 27 T cell receptor beta chains listed next were all sequenced from one sample in a study of cytomegalovirus exposure and HLA in healthy donors. PCR used 60 Vbeta primers and 13 Jbeta primers. Generated by immunoSEQ multiplex PCR, the TCRdb table keeps only in-frame clones and is missing some. This table holds 150,000 to 200,000 clones, over 65% found once. The sequenced material came from PBMCs. The receptor set was obtained from a man aged 35-49 years in good health and CMV-seropositive.

The chain recombines TRBV6-1 with TRBJ1-4, with 7 positions matching TRBD1. J lost 7 bases, V lost 3 bases, and 5 bases had no gene match. Germline-derived CDR1 and CDR2 are MNHNS and SASEGT. The CDR3 totals 14 residues. The CDR3 loop reads CASSEQGVSEKLFF. The CDR3 DNA is TGTGCCAGCAGTGAGCAGGGGGTTAGTGAAAAACTGTTTTTT.

This chain joins TRBV28 and TRBJ1-2, with 9 bases aligning to TRBD1. The CDR3 is made up of 15 amino acids. From germline, CDR1 is MDHEN and CDR2 SYDVKM. V lost 4 bases to trimming and J lost 5 bases; unmatched junction nucleotides: 8. CDR3 bases: TGTGCCAGCAGTTCTACAGGGGGCGTCCGGTATGGCTACACCTTC. This gives the protein CASSSTGGVRYGYTF.

The chain uses TRBV10-3 and TRBJ2-7; no definite D call. V was trimmed by 0 bases and J by 0 bases, leaving 6 bases between them. The CDR3 contains 14 residues. CDR1 ENHRY and CDR2 SYGVKD come from the germline V gene. The CDR3 sequence: CAISESRHSYEQYF. CDR3 nucleotides: TGTGCCATCAGTGAGTCGAGGCACTCCTACGAGCAGTACTTC.

This sequence joins TRBV18 and TRBJ2-5, with 11 nucleotides matching TRBD1. Germline V lookup: CDR1 KGHSH, CDR2 LQKENI. The V segment lost 1 base and the J segment 5 bases; nucleotides outside the gene matches: 6. CDR3 length: 16 amino acids. This chain's CDR3 is CASSPRWTGGAETQYF. The CDR3 bases are TGTGCCAGCTCACCACGTTGGACAGGGGGCGCCGAGACCCAGTACTTC.

The genes are TRBV27 and TRBJ2-7, with 9 bases fitting TRBD1. The trim removed 4 bases at V and 0 bases at J, leaving 4 bases unmatched. CDR3 length equals 15 residues. The germline V gene encodes CDR1 MNHEY and CDR2 SMNVEV (reference sequence). CDR3 in amino acids: CASSSGQGSSYEQYF. In nucleotides, the CDR3 is TGTGCCAGCAGTTCCGGACAGGGGAGCTCCTACGAGCAGTACTTC.

J is TRBJ2-5 and V is TRBV9, with a possible D match to TRBD2 (5 bases). Germline-derived CDR1 and CDR2 are SGDLS and YYNGEE. V lost 1 base and J lost 2, with 12 bases in between. This CDR3 is built from 15 residues. CDR3: CASSVSAGIQETQYF. DNA of the CDR3: TGTGCCAGCAGCGTATCGGCGGGTATACAAGAGACCCAGTACTTC.

The chain has TRBV18 and TRBJ2-1, with 9 bases lining up with TRBD2. Per the germline V gene, CDR1 is KGHSH and CDR2 is LQKENI. With 2 bases clipped from V and 10 bases from J, the junction kept 9 bases outside the gene matches. The CDR3 covers 15 residues. The CDR3 loop reads CASSPGASGTQEQFF. DNA for the CDR3: TGTGCCAGCTCACCAGGTGCTAGCGGGACGCAGGAGCAGTTCTTC.

The count of this clone is one. The chain joins TRBV2 to TRBJ2-1; D is possibly TRBD2 (5 bases). Germline CDR1 is SNHLY and CDR2 is FYNNEI. There are 12 residues in the CDR3. Trimming took off 7 bases at V and 3 bases at J, with 7 bases between the two ends. The CDR3 spells CASNGDYNEQFF. The CDR3, as DNA: TGTGCCAGCAACGGGGACTACAATGAGCAGTTCTTC.

This clone was seen once. This chain connects TRBV18 to TRBJ1-4; D unresolved. Germline V gene data show CDR1 as KGHSH and CDR2 as LQKENI. This CDR3 is 13 amino acids long. V was clipped by 3 bases and J by 8 bases, with 10 bases between them. The CDR3 nucleotides read TGTGCCAGCTCACCTGGAGCAACCGAAAAACTGTTTTTT. Translating gives CASSPGATEKLFF.

The CDR3 DNA follows: TGCAGCGTTGAAATCGCGGGACCAGATACGCAGTATTTT. This gives the protein CSVEIAGPDTQYF. V usage is TRBV29-1 and J usage is TRBJ2-3; D is possibly TRBD2 (6 bases). V was trimmed by 2 bases and J by 4 bases, leaving 10 bases between them. Germline loops: CDR1 SQVTM, CDR2 ANQGSEA. This CDR3 spans 13 amino acids.

As DNA, the CDR3 is TGTGCCAGCAGCTTAGAGGCAGGGGAGCCCTACGAGCAGTACTTC. It specifies CASSLEAGEPYEQYF. The chain recombines TRBV11-2 with TRBJ2-7; a weak D match, TRBD1 (6 bases). The CDR3 loop spans 15 amino acids. Germline CDR1 SGHAT, CDR2 FQNNGV. Trimming pared 0 bases from V and 2 bases from J, leaving 11 bases between.

The V gene is TRBV6-6, the J gene TRBJ2-3; 7 bases fit TRBD2. The V and J ends lost 0 bases and 6 bases, in that order; junction bases with no gene match: 9. The germline V gene has CDR1 MNHNY and CDR2 SVGAGI (reference sequence). There are 16 residues in the CDR3. CDR3 sequence: CASSYSTPSGWDTQYF. CDR3 DNA: TGTGCCAGCAGTTACTCGACTCCTAGCGGTTGGGATACGCAGTATTTT.

V and J are TRBV15 and TRBJ2-3, with D possibly TRBD2 on 5 matching bases. Germline-derived CDR1 and CDR2 are LNHNV and YYDKDF (reference sequence). The CDR3 spans 14 residues. V was shortened by 2 bases and J by 1 base, with 7 bases between the two germline ends. The CDR3 reads CATSRRGGTDTQYF. The CDR3 DNA sequence: TGTGCCACCAGCAGACGGGGAGGCACAGATACGCAGTATTTT.

The genes are TRBV7-6 and TRBJ2-3; D remains unclear. The length of the CDR3 is 13 residues. CDR1 is SGHVS, CDR2 FNYEAQ, per germline. The V end was cut by 4 bases, the J end by 3 bases, with 8 bases between. The chain's CDR3 is CASSSRVTDTQYF. CDR3 in DNA: TGTGCCAGCAGCTCCCGGGTTACAGATACGCAGTATTTT.

The gene calls are TRBV28 and TRBJ2-1; the match to TRBD2 covers 11 bases. From germline, CDR1 is MDHEN and CDR2 SYDVKM. V gave up 9 bases and J gave up 5 bases; unmatched junction bases: 9. This CDR3 comprises 15 residues. The DNA of the CDR3 is TGTGCCAGTACTACGTGGACTAGCGGGCACAATGAGCAGTTCTTC. Translation: CASTTWTSGHNEQFF.

V is TRBV29-1 and J is TRBJ2-1; tentatively, D is TRBD1 (5 bases). With 4 bases removed from V and 5 bases from J, the gap between germline ends came to 9 bases. CDR1 SQVTM and CDR2 ANQGSEA come from the germline V gene. This CDR3 region has 12 residues. CDR3 amino acids: CSVGQMNNEQFF. CDR3 DNA: TGCAGCGTTGGACAGATGAACAATGAGCAGTTCTTC.

CDR3 sequence: CASSQEPSGGLNYEQYF. DNA for the CDR3: TGCGCCAGCAGCCAAGAACCTAGCGGGGGACTAAACTACGAGCAGTACTTC. The chain employs TRBV4-1 and TRBJ2-7; 10 bases line up with TRBD2. The germline V gene has CDR1 MGHRA and CDR2 YSYEKL. Trimming cost V 0 bases and J 3 bases; bases outside gene matches: 8. The CDR3 sequence is 17 residues long.

The chain recombines TRBV5-6 with TRBJ2-3, with a tentative D call TRBD1 (5 bases). CDR3 length equals 15 residues. The V end was cut by 2 bases, the J end by 0 bases, with 10 bases between. Germline V CDR1 and CDR2: SGHDT, YYEEEE. CDR3 sequence: CASSFQGTSTDTQYF. The DNA of the CDR3 is TGTGCCAGCAGCTTCCAGGGCACGAGCACAGATACGCAGTATTTT.

This clone occurred a few times. The chain employs TRBV4-2 and TRBJ2-3; D might be TRBD2 (7 bases). The V gene lost 0 bases and the J gene lost 3 bases, with 22 bases spanning the gap. Looked up from germline, CDR1 is LGHNA and CDR2 is YNFKEQ. This CDR3 region has 19 residues. The CDR3 sequence is CASSQDVTGGYLRTDTQYF. CDR3 DNA: TGTGCCAGCAGCCAAGACGTGACGGGGGGCTATCTAAGGACAGATACGCAGTATTTT.

The CDR3 here is CASSEGGGELFF. CDR3 sequence (DNA): TGTGCCAGCAGTGAGGGGGGCGGGGAGCTGTTTTTT. V is TRBV25-1 and J is TRBJ2-2; the D gene is possibly TRBD2 (6 bases). The germline V and J ends were trimmed by 3 bases and 7 bases, with 6 bases remaining between them. The CDR3 loop spans 12 amino acids. Germline CDR1 is MGHDK and CDR2 is SYGVNS.

This chain uses TRBV27 with TRBJ2-3, with 14 bases fitting TRBD2. V lost 6 bases and J lost 5; bases outside the gene matches: 7. Germline V lookup: CDR1 MNHEY, CDR2 SMNVEV (reference sequence). The CDR3 is 16 residues long. The CDR3 bases are TGTGCCAGCAGCGCCTTTGGACTAGCGGGAGGAGATACGCAGTATTTT. Encoded protein: CASSAFGLAGGDTQYF.

This clone appeared a few times. The chain uses TRBV6-1 and TRBJ2-5; 9 nucleotides match TRBD1. This CDR3 spans 14 amino acids. Germline CDR1 is MNHNS and CDR2 is SASEGT. Germline trimming cut 5 bases from V and 3 bases from J; bases unmatched to any gene: 4. In DNA, the CDR3 is TGTGCCAGCAGTTCACAGGGGGCTGAAGAGACCCAGTACTTC. It translates to CASSSQGAEETQYF.

This sequence joins TRBV27 and TRBJ2-7; D is possibly TRBD1 (6 bases). Deletions cut 2 bases from V and 7 bases from J, with 21 bases between. The CDR3 runs to 16 residues. Germline CDR1 is MNHEY and CDR2 is SMNVEV (reference sequence). CDR3 sequence: CASSLGTGYRVREQYF. In DNA, the CDR3 is TGTGCCAGCAGTTTAGGAACAGGGTATAGGGTTCGAGAGCAGTACTTC.

V is TRBV4-3 and J is TRBJ1-2; D might be TRBD1 (5 bases). V gave up 6 bases and J gave up 4 bases, with 15 bases separating them. Germline loops: CDR1 LGHNA, CDR2 YSLEER. This CDR3 is 14 amino acids long. CDR3 nucleotide sequence: TGCGCCAGCAGACCTGACAGTATCGGCTATGGCTACACCTTC. Protein product: CASRPDSIGYGYTF.

The chain links TRBV18 to TRBJ1-2; D is perhaps TRBD1 (6 bases). The V and J ends lost 2 bases and 6 bases respectively, with 10 bases between them. This CDR3 has 13 amino acids. Germline V gene lookup returns CDR1 KGHSH and CDR2 LQKENI. The CDR3 nucleotides are TGTGCCAGCTCACCAACAGGGTGGGATGGCTACACCTTC. It encodes CASSPTGWDGYTF.

The V gene is TRBV9, the J gene TRBJ1-2; 10 positions agree with TRBD1. CDR1 and CDR2 from the germline V gene are SGDLS and YYNGEE. This CDR3 spans 15 amino acids. With V trimmed by 4 bases and J by 1 base, 4 bases remained unmatched. The CDR3 is CASSPRDRGNYGYTF. The CDR3 DNA follows: TGTGCCAGCAGCCCACGGGACAGGGGTAACTATGGCTACACCTTC.

This rearrangement joins TRBV4-2 to TRBJ2-6; D is unresolved. This CDR3 is built from 17 residues. Trimming stripped 4 bases from V and 0 bases from J, with 13 bases between. Germline-derived CDR1 and CDR2 are LGHNA and YNFKEQ. The CDR3 bases are TGTGCCAGCAGCCCGGCCCAGGAAAACTCTGGGGCCAACGTCCTGACTTTC. It is translated as CASSPAQENSGANVLTF.